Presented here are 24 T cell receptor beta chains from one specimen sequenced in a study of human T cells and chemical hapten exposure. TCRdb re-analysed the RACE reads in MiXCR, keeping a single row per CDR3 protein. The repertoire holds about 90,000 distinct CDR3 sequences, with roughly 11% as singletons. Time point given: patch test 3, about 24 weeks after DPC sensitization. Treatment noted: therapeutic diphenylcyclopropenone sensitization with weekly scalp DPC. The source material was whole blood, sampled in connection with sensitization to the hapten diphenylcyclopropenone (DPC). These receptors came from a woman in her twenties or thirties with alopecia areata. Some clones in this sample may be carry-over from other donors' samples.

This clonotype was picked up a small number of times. In nucleotides, the CDR3 is TGCGCCAGCAGCTTGTTTTCTAGCGGGAGTGGTGATACGCAGTATTTT. Its protein product is CASSLFSSGSGDTQYF. V usage is TRBV5-1 and J usage is TRBJ2-3; TRBD2 matches 10 bases. CDR1 is SGHRS and CDR2 is YFSETQ in the germline V gene. V gave up 1 base and J gave up 6 bases; unmatched junction bases: 8. The CDR3 spans 16 residues.

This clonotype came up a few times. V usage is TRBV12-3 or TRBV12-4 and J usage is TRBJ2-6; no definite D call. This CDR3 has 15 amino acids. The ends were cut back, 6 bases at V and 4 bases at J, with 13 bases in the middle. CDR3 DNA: TGTGCCAGCAGCCTTGGACGTGTCGGGGCCAACGTCCTGACTTTC. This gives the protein CASSLGRVGANVLTF.

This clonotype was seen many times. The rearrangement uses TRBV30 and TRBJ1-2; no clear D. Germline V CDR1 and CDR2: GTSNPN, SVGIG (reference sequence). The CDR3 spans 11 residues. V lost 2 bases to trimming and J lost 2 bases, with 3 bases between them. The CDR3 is CAWSLNYGYTF. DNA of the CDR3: TGTGCCTGGAGTCTCAACTATGGCTACACCTTC. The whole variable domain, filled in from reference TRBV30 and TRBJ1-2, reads SQTIHQWPATLVQPVGSPLSLECTVEGTSNPNLYWYRQAAGRGLQLLFYSVGIGQISSEVPQNLSASRPQDRQFILSSKKLLLSDSGFYLCAWSLNYGYTFGSGTRLTVV.

The CDR3 here is CASSAGQGDSEAFF. CDR3 nucleotide sequence: TGTGCCAGCAGTGCGGGACAGGGGGATTCTGAAGCTTTCTTT. The J gene is TRBJ1-1, the V gene TRBV28, with 11 bases identical to TRBD1. CDR3 size: 14 residues. The V gene end was trimmed by 5 bases and the J gene end by 6 bases; junction bases not matched to a gene: 5. Germline V gene data show CDR1 as MDHEN and CDR2 as SYDVKM.

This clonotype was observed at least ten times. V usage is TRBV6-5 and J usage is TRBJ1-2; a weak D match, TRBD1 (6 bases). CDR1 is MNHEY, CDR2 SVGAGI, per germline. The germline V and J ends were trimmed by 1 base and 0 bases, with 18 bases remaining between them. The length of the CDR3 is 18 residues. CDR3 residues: CASSYWMAGAGANYGYTF. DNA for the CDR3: TGTGCCAGCAGTTACTGGATGGCAGGGGCAGGAGCTAACTATGGCTACACCTTC.

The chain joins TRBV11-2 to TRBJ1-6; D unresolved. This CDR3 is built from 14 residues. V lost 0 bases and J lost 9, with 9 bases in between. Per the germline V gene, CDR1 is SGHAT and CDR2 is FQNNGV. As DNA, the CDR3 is TGTGCCAGCAGCTTAGATGGCAGCTTTTCACCCCTCCACTTT. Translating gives CASSLDGSFSPLHF.

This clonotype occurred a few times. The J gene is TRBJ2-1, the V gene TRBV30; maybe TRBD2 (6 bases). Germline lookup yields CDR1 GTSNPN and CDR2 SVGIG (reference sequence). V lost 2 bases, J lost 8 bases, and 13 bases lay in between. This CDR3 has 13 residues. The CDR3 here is CAWSPGGVYEQFF. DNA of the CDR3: TGTGCCTGGAGTCCGGGCGGGGTATATGAGCAGTTCTTC.

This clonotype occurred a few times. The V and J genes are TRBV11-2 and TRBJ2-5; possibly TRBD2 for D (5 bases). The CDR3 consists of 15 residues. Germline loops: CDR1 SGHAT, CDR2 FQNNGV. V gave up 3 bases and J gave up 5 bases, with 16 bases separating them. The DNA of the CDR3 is TGTGCCAGCAGCTTCCGCCTGGCTAGCCAGGAGACCCAGTACTTC. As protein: CASSFRLASQETQYF.

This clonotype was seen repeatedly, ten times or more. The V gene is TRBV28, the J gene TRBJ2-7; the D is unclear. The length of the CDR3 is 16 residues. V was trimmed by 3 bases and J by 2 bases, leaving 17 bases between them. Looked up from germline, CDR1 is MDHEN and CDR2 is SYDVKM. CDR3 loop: CASSFSVGRPTYEQYF. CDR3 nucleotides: TGTGCCAGCAGTTTCTCAGTTGGGCGTCCAACCTACGAGCAGTACTTC.

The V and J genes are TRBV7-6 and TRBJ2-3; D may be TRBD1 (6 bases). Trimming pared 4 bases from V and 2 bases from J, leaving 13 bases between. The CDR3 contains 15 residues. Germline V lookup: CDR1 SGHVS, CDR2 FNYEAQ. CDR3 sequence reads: CASSSTGKDTDTQYF. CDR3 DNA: TGTGCCAGCAGCTCTACAGGGAAGGACACAGATACGCAGTATTTT.

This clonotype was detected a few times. The CDR3 DNA follows: TGTGCCAGCAGTCTGCGACCCTGGACTAGCGGGAGACATGAGCAGTTCTTC. It is translated as CASSLRPWTSGRHEQFF. V usage is TRBV28 and J usage is TRBJ2-1; TRBD2 agrees at 13 bases. This CDR3 has 17 amino acids. V lost 5 bases to trimming and J lost 8 bases; unmatched junction nucleotides: 12. Germline CDR1 MDHEN, CDR2 SYDVKM.

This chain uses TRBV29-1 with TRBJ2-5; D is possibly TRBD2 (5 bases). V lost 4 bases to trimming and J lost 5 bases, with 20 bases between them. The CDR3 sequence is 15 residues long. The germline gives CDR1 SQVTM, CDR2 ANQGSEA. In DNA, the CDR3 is TGCAGCGTTGCGATTCAGCTCACCCCGGGGGAGACCCAGTACTTC. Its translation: CSVAIQLTPGETQYF.

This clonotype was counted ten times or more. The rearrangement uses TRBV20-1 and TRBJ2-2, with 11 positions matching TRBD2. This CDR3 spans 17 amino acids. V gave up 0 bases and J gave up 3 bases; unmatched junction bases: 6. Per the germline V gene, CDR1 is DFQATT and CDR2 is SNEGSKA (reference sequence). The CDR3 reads CSAREPSGGSYTGELFF. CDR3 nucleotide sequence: TGCAGTGCTAGAGAACCTAGCGGGGGGTCCTACACCGGGGAGCTGTTTTTT.

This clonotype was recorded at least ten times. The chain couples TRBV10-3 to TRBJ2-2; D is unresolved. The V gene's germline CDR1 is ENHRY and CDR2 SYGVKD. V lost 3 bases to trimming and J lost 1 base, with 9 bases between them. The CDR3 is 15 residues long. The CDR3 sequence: CAISDPQMNTGELFF. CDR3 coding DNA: TGTGCCATCAGTGATCCGCAAATGAACACCGGGGAGCTGTTTTTT.

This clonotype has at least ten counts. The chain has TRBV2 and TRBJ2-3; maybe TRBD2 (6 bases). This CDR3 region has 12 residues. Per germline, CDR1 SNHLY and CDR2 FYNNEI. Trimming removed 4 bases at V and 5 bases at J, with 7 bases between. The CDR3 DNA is TGTGCCAGCAGTGTAGCGGAAGATACGCAGTATTTT. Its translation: CASSVAEDTQYF.

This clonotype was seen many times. Here the CDR3 reads CASSQTGGSYNEQFF. In DNA, the CDR3 is TGTGCCAGCAGTCAGACAGGGGGCTCCTACAATGAGCAGTTCTTC. The chain is built from TRBV27 and TRBJ2-1, with 9 bases lining up with TRBD1. Germline lookup yields CDR1 MNHEY and CDR2 SMNVEV (reference sequence). This CDR3 has 15 residues. V lost 5 bases, J lost 0 bases, and 2 bases stayed unmatched.

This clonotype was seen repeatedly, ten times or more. The CDR3 sequence is CASSFRGAYTEAFF. The CDR3 DNA follows: TGCGCCAGCAGCTTCAGGGGCGCCTACACTGAAGCTTTCTTT. The genes are TRBV5-1 and TRBJ1-1; D may be TRBD1 (6 bases). Germline V gene data show CDR1 as SGHRS and CDR2 as YFSETQ. The CDR3 spans 14 residues. V was shortened by 2 bases and J by 3 bases, with 11 bases between the two germline ends. Variable domain in full (rest from reference TRBV5-1 and TRBJ1-1): KAGVTQTPRYLIKTRGQQVTLSCSPISGHRSVSWYQQTPGQGLQFLFEYFSETQRNKGNFPGRFSGRQFSNSRSEMNVSTLELGDSALYLCASSFRGAYTEAFFGQGTRLTVV.

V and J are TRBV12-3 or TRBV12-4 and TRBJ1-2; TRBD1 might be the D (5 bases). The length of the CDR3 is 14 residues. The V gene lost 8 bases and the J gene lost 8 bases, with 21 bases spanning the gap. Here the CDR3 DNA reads TGTGCCAGCTGCTTGCAAGTGGGGACGGGCGGCTACACCTTC. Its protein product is CASCLQVGTGGYTF.

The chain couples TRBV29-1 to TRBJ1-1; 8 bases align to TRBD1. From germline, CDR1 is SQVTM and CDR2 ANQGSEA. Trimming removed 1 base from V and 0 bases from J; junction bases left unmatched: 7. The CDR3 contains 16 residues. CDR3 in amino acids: CSVEGRTGSMNTEAFF. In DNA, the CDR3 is TGCAGCGTTGAAGGCCGGACAGGGTCCATGAACACTGAAGCTTTCTTT. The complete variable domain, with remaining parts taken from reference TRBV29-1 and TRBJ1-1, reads SAVISQKPSRDICQRGTSLTIQCQVDSQVTMMFWYRQQPGQSLTLIATANQGSEATYESGFVIDKFPISRPNLTFSTLTVSNMSPEDSSIYLCSVEGRTGSMNTEAFFGQGTRLTVV.

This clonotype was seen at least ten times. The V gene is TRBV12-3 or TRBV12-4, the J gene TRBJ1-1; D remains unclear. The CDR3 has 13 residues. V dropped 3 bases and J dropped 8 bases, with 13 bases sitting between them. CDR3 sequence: CASSFLSTVEAFF. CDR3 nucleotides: TGTGCCAGCAGTTTCCTTTCCACTGTCGAAGCTTTCTTT.

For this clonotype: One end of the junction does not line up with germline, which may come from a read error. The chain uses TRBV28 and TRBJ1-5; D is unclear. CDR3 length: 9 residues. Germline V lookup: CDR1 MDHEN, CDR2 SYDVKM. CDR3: CASSQPQHF. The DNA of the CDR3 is TGTGCCAGCAGTCAGCCCCAGCATTTT.

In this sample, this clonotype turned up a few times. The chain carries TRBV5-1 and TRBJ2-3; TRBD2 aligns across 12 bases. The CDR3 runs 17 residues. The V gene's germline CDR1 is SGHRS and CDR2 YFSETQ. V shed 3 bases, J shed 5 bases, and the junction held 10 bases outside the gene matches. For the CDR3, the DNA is TGCGCCAGCAGCTACTCTAGCGGGGGGGCCGTGGAAGATACGCAGTATTTT. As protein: CASSYSSGGAVEDTQYF.

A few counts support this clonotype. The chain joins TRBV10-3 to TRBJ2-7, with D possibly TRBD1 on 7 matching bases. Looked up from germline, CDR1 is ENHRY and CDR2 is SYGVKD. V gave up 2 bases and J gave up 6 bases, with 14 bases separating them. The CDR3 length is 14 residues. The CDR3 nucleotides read TGTGCCATCAGTGAGGGCGGCAGGGGGGCCGAGCAGTACGTC. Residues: CAISEGGRGAEQYV.

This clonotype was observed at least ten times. CDR3 sequence (DNA): TGTGCCAGCAGGAGCACTAGCGGGAGCCCTCGGGTC. Amino acids: CASRSTSGSPRV. The V call is TRBV28, the J call TRBJ2-7, with TRBD2 matching 11 bases. The CDR3 has 12 residues. CDR1 and CDR2 from the germline V gene are MDHEN and SYDVKM.